The rows below give T cell receptor beta chains drawn from one sample of a study of CD8 T cells in ankylosing spondylitis. TCRdb passed the 5' RACE reads through MiXCR, listing each CDR3 protein once. The sample includes some 200,000 distinct CDR3 sequences, approximately 7.4% of them seen just once. Sample: blood, either unsorted or a sorted T cell fraction (not recorded which). The receptor set was obtained from a male donor with ankylosing spondylitis. Each CDR3 is given with its conserved first and last residue. Each record gives: CDR3 protein, V gene, J gene, clone size. Size is omitted from some rows. Given values are once, few, many or a class for expanded clones.

cdr3_aa: CSVLGPNEKLFF; v_call: TRBV29-1; j_call: TRBJ1-4; clone_size: -
cdr3_aa: CASSTGLAGGMKTQYF; v_call: TRBV6-2/TRBV6-3; j_call: TRBJ2-5; clone_size: -
cdr3_aa: CSARDPKNIQYF; v_call: TRBV20-1; j_call: TRBJ2-4; clone_size: many
cdr3_aa: CASSYDRPFYNEQFF; v_call: TRBV6-2/TRBV6-3; j_call: TRBJ2-1; clone_size: few
cdr3_aa: CASSFGTWGGNSYEQYF; v_call: TRBV11-2; j_call: TRBJ2-7; clone_size: -
cdr3_aa: CASSRTGTGDLPLHF; v_call: TRBV9; j_call: TRBJ1-6; clone_size: many
cdr3_aa: CASSSSVGHPYTDTQYF; v_call: TRBV27; j_call: TRBJ2-3; clone_size: -
cdr3_aa: CASSLTSGSPSSYNEQFF; v_call: TRBV11-2; j_call: TRBJ2-1; clone_size: -
cdr3_aa: CASSLAEVGGSNTGELFF; v_call: TRBV7-6; j_call: TRBJ2-2; clone_size: many
cdr3_aa: CASSLMGQGNQPQHF; v_call: TRBV12-3/TRBV12-4; j_call: TRBJ1-5; clone_size: many
cdr3_aa: CATPGQGGYEQYF; v_call: TRBV2; j_call: TRBJ2-7; clone_size: -
cdr3_aa: CASSLRDRNSPLHF; v_call: TRBV9; j_call: TRBJ1-6; clone_size: many
cdr3_aa: CASGGQGALSYNEQFF; v_call: TRBV7-9; j_call: TRBJ2-1; clone_size: many
cdr3_aa: CASSQEEGNTEAFF; v_call: TRBV4-3; j_call: TRBJ1-1; clone_size: -
cdr3_aa: CASSLAVQVEAFF; v_call: TRBV7-6; j_call: TRBJ1-1; clone_size: few
cdr3_aa: CSARDERGISAGGGQETQYF; v_call: TRBV20-1; j_call: TRBJ2-5; clone_size: many
cdr3_aa: CASTPRQGSGYTF; v_call: TRBV23-1; j_call: TRBJ1-2; clone_size: many
cdr3_aa: CASSPTWVGGYGYTF; v_call: TRBV12-3/TRBV12-4; j_call: TRBJ1-2; clone_size: many
cdr3_aa: CSVDGQGPYEQYF; v_call: TRBV29-1; j_call: TRBJ2-7; clone_size: many
cdr3_aa: CASSVVRGSEQYF; v_call: TRBV9; j_call: TRBJ2-7; clone_size: many
cdr3_aa: CASSRLGRDTQYF; v_call: TRBV7-9; j_call: TRBJ2-3; clone_size: many
cdr3_aa: CASTLLRVKGNYGYTF; v_call: TRBV2; j_call: TRBJ1-2; clone_size: many
cdr3_aa: CATRSPNYNEQFF; v_call: TRBV6-4; j_call: TRBJ2-1; clone_size: few
cdr3_aa: CASSETGYNEQFF; v_call: TRBV27; j_call: TRBJ2-1; clone_size: -
cdr3_aa: CASSKKFPDNEAFF; v_call: TRBV21-1; j_call: TRBJ1-1; clone_size: -
cdr3_aa: CASSEDGYEQYF; v_call: TRBV6-5; j_call: TRBJ2-7; clone_size: many
cdr3_aa: CASSPRTRKSTDTQYF; v_call: TRBV12-3/TRBV12-4; j_call: TRBJ2-3; clone_size: few
cdr3_aa: CASSEKPGQSSYEQYF; v_call: TRBV12-3/TRBV12-4; j_call: TRBJ2-7; clone_size: many
cdr3_aa: CASSSRDPLYEQYF; v_call: TRBV27; j_call: TRBJ2-7; clone_size: many
cdr3_aa: CATSDSGTSTEAFF; v_call: TRBV24-1; j_call: TRBJ1-1; clone_size: many
cdr3_aa: CASSSPRTGIRNGYTF; v_call: TRBV6-5; j_call: TRBJ1-2; clone_size: few
cdr3_aa: CASSSQGSYNSPLHF; v_call: TRBV7-2; j_call: TRBJ1-6; clone_size: few
cdr3_aa: CASSLASRADGYTF; v_call: TRBV7-9; j_call: TRBJ1-2; clone_size: many
cdr3_aa: CASSFGLAGGPEQFF; v_call: TRBV11-2; j_call: TRBJ2-1; clone_size: many
cdr3_aa: CASSSSGELFF; v_call: TRBV25-1; j_call: TRBJ2-2; clone_size: many
cdr3_aa: CATSTGTGVTDTQYF; v_call: TRBV5-6; j_call: TRBJ2-3; clone_size: many
cdr3_aa: CAISENYEQYF; v_call: TRBV10-3; j_call: TRBJ2-7; clone_size: many
cdr3_aa: CASSSGTGASGEETQYF; v_call: TRBV6-2/TRBV6-3; j_call: TRBJ2-5; clone_size: many
cdr3_aa: CASSGTGGIEAFF; v_call: TRBV2; j_call: TRBJ1-1; clone_size: many
cdr3_aa: CASSYGLGREGHEQYF; v_call: TRBV4-1; j_call: TRBJ2-7; clone_size: few
cdr3_aa: CSARDDVEAAVNYGYTF; v_call: TRBV20-1; j_call: TRBJ1-2; clone_size: -
cdr3_aa: CASSQVWAEENEQFF; v_call: TRBV4-3; j_call: TRBJ2-1; clone_size: many
cdr3_aa: CASSFATTYEQYF; v_call: TRBV12-3/TRBV12-4; j_call: TRBJ2-7; clone_size: many
cdr3_aa: CASSSESGFYGYTF; v_call: TRBV7-9; j_call: TRBJ1-2; clone_size: -
cdr3_aa: CASSVGGTTSPYNEQFF; v_call: TRBV9; j_call: TRBJ2-1; clone_size: many
cdr3_aa: CSARDLTREVYNEQFF; v_call: TRBV20-1; j_call: TRBJ2-1; clone_size: many
cdr3_aa: CASSPRNRQSSGNTIYF; v_call: TRBV4-2; j_call: TRBJ1-3; clone_size: many
cdr3_aa: CASSLGMNGQELHF; v_call: TRBV28; j_call: TRBJ1-6; clone_size: many
cdr3_aa: CASSGGTATNEKLFF; v_call: TRBV5-5; j_call: TRBJ1-4; clone_size: many
cdr3_aa: CASSVAVRQGPDTQYF; v_call: TRBV9; j_call: TRBJ2-3; clone_size: few